This is a list of T cell receptor beta chains from one sample in a study of T cell repertoires in cytomegalovirus infection. Their antigen targets remain unknown. TCRdb re-derived calls from the reads in MiXCR, one entry per CDR3 protein. The sample consists of around 800,000 distinct CDR3 sequences, 30% to 35% of them appearing once. The source was cultured CD8+ T cells from PBMCs, collected from culture after CMV antigen stimulation. Receptor source: a human donor in good health (CMV status not recorded). Some clones in this sample may be carry-over from other donors' samples. CDR3s include the opening cysteine and the closing phenylalanine or tryptophan. D genes are given only for firm matches. The size entry is marked missing in some rows and otherwise reads once, few, many or a size class.

V	J	D	size	CDR3	DNA
TRBV6-5	TRBJ2-1	.	few	CASSYVQYNEQFF	TGTGCCAGCAGTTACGTCCAGTACAATGAGCAGTTCTTC
TRBV19	TRBJ2-7	.	few	CASSVTGQTYEQYF	TGTGCCAGTAGTGTCACAGGCCAGACCTACGAGCAGTACTTC
TRBV5-1	TRBJ2-2	TRBD2	few	CASSHPSGGSGELFF	TGCGCCAGCAGCCACCCAAGCGGGGGTTCCGGGGAGCTGTTTTTT
TRBV6-1	TRBJ2-3	.	few	CASRTDTQYF	TGTGCCAGCAGGACAGATACGCAGTATTTT
TRBV2	TRBJ1-1	.	.	CAVVLEGTEAFF	TGTGCCGTTGTTCTGGAGGGGACTGAAGCTTTCTTT
TRBV3-1	TRBJ2-2	.	.	CASSPGFPSKELFF	TGTGCCAGCAGCCCCGGGTTCCCTTCGAAGGAGCTGTTTTTT
TRBV7-6	TRBJ1-1	.	many	CASSSLSATQINTEAFF	TGTGCCAGCAGCTCCCTATCTGCGACCCAGATAAACACTGAAGCTTTCTTT
TRBV6-5	TRBJ2-7	TRBD1	many	CASSYTSTGGDEQYF	TGTGCCAGCAGTTACACGTCGACAGGGGGGGACGAGCAGTACTTC
TRBV5-8	TRBJ2-1	.	.	CASSLVYHEQFF	TGTGCCAGCAGCTTGGTGTACCACGAGCAGTTCTTC
TRBV20-1	TRBJ2-1	TRBD1	.	CSARLTGVPVYNEQFF	TGCAGTGCTAGACTGACAGGGGTGCCCGTATACAATGAGCAGTTCTTC
TRBV29-1	TRBJ1-1	.	.	CSVGQRNTEAFF	TGCAGCGTTGGACAGAGGAACACTGAAGCTTTCTTT
TRBV5-1	TRBJ1-1	TRBD1	.	CASSRTRQGQGGNTEAFF	TGCGCCAGCAGCCGGACTCGACAGGGGCAGGGGGGGAACACTGAAGCTTTCTTT
TRBV19	TRBJ1-1	TRBD1	.	CASSFGQGAEAFF	TGTGCCAGTAGTTTTGGACAGGGGGCTGAAGCTTTCTTT
TRBV6-5	TRBJ2-1	.	.	CASSYSSRGFYNEQFF	TGTGCCAGCAGTTACTCGAGCAGGGGATTTTACAATGAGCAGTTCTTC
TRBV7-8	TRBJ2-1	.	many	CASSYSSHDEQFF	TGTGCCAGCAGCTACTCTAGCCACGATGAGCAGTTCTTC
TRBV7-9	TRBJ1-2	.	few	CASSSLRGNDGYTF	TGTGCCAGCAGCTCCTTGCGGGGGAACGATGGCTACACCTTC
TRBV18	TRBJ2-1	TRBD2	.	CASSPPAGEGNEQFF	TGTGCCAGCTCACCACCGGCCGGGGAGGGCAATGAGCAGTTCTTC
TRBV12-3/TRBV12-4	TRBJ2-2	TRBD2	.	CASRPSGGASTGELFF	TGTGCCAGCAGACCTAGCGGGGGGGCCTCCACCGGGGAGCTGTTTTTT
TRBV9	TRBJ2-3	TRBD2	.	CASSVALAGGMTDTQYF	TGTGCCAGCAGCGTAGCGCTAGCGGGGGGCATGACAGATACGCAGTATTTT
TRBV7-9	TRBJ2-3	.	.	CASRPGESIADTQYF	TGTGCCAGTAGACCGGGGGAGTCCATCGCAGATACGCAGTATTTT
TRBV12-3/TRBV12-4	TRBJ1-3	.	few	CASSFKETEYSGNTIYF	TGTGCCAGCAGTTTTAAGGAGACCGAGTACTCTGGAAACACCATATATTTT
TRBV7-2	TRBJ1-5	.	few	CASSSSANQPQHF	TGTGCCAGCAGCTCCAGTGCCAATCAGCCCCAGCATTTT
TRBV15	TRBJ2-3	TRBD1	.	CATSRDRGQGVSDTQYF	TGTGCCACCAGCAGAGATCGGGGTCAGGGGGTTTCAGATACGCAGTATTTT
TRBV20-1	TRBJ1-5	TRBD1	.	CSAGTGYSNQPQHF	TGCAGTGCCGGGACAGGGTATAGCAATCAGCCCCAGCATTTT
TRBV4-1	TRBJ1-6	.	.	CASGGFGGTYNSPLHF	TGTGCCAGCGGTGGGTTTGGGGGTACCTATAATTCACCCCTCCACTTT
TRBV6-2/TRBV6-3	TRBJ2-1	.	few	CASSSRGTDNEQFF	TGTGCCAGCAGTTCTAGGGGGACCGACAATGAGCAGTTCTTC
TRBV6-2/TRBV6-3	TRBJ2-5	.	.	CASSYFSGSQETQYF	TGTGCCAGCAGTTACTTTTCGGGTAGCCAAGAGACCCAGTACTTC
TRBV15	TRBJ2-1	.	.	CTTSRGQGGNEQFF	TGTACCACCAGCAGAGGTCAGGGTGGGAATGAGCAGTTCTTC
TRBV11-3	TRBJ1-5	.	.	CASSQGWGKGGNQPQHF	TGTGCCAGCAGCCAAGGATGGGGCAAAGGTGGCAATCAGCCCCAGCATTTT
TRBV12-3/TRBV12-4	TRBJ2-1	.	.	CASISGLGNEQFF	TGTGCCAGCATATCGGGGTTAGGGAATGAGCAGTTCTTC
TRBV20-1	TRBJ2-1	TRBD1	.	CSAMEPGQGTYNEQFF	TGCAGTGCCATGGAACCGGGACAGGGAACATACAATGAGCAGTTCTTC
TRBV7-9	TRBJ2-7	.	once	CASRLRGTNEQYF	TGTGCCAGCAGGCTAAGGGGTACCAACGAGCAGTACTTC
TRBV19	TRBJ2-3	TRBD1	.	CASREARDRATDTQYF	TGTGCCAGTAGGGAGGCCCGGGACAGGGCAACAGATACGCAGTATTTT
TRBV6-5	TRBJ2-7	TRBD2	.	CASSLPASGGAFEQYF	TGTGCCAGCAGTCTACCAGCTAGCGGGGGGGCGTTTGAGCAGTACTTC
TRBV6-1	TRBJ1-2	.	few	CASSTSTLAYGYTF	TGTGCCAGCAGTACCAGTACCCTAGCCTATGGCTACACCTTC
TRBV7-2	TRBJ2-1	TRBD2	.	CANSSWGGGANEQFF	TGTGCCAACAGCTCCTGGGGCGGGGGGGCAAATGAGCAGTTCTTC
TRBV7-9	TRBJ1-1	.	.	CASSLAGQTLMNTEAFF	TGTGCCAGCAGCTTAGCTGGACAGACCCTGATGAACACTGAAGCTTTCTTT
TRBV4-3	TRBJ1-6	.	.	CASSQEAGLPNSPLHF	TGCGCCAGCAGCCAAGAGGCAGGGCTACCCAATTCACCCCTCCACTTT
TRBV6-6	TRBJ1-5	.	few	CASSNSEFGNQPQHF	TGTGCCAGCAGTAACTCCGAGTTTGGCAATCAGCCCCAGCATTTT
TRBV6-6	TRBJ1-1	.	.	CASSYSGEPTEGTEAFF	TGTGCCAGCAGTTACTCGGGTGAACCGACTGAGGGCACTGAAGCTTTCTTT
TRBV7-3	TRBJ2-5	TRBD2	.	CASSLGLAEEETQYF	TGTGCCAGCAGCTTAGGACTAGCGGAAGAAGAGACCCAGTACTTC
TRBV27	TRBJ1-1	TRBD1	.	CASSLRKGATEAFF	TGTGCCAGCAGTTTAAGGAAGGGGGCCACTGAAGCTTTCTTT
TRBV27	TRBJ2-1	.	.	CASSPAGYSYNEQFF	TGTGCCAGCAGCCCGGCGGGCTACTCCTACAATGAGCAGTTCTTC
TRBV25-1	TRBJ2-1	.	many	CASSEPYNEQFF	TGTGCCAGCAGTGAACCATACAATGAGCAGTTCTTC
TRBV14	TRBJ2-1	.	.	CASSRGGWIRNEQFF	TGTGCCAGCAGCCGAGGGGGGTGGATAAGAAATGAGCAGTTCTTC
TRBV6-6	TRBJ1-3	TRBD1	.	CASSYGPNRGEDGNTIYF	TGTGCCAGCAGTTACGGTCCCAACAGGGGCGAAGATGGAAACACCATATATTTT
TRBV6-2/TRBV6-3	TRBJ2-1	.	few	CASSSIGTGLYNEQFF	TGTGCCAGCAGTTCTATCGGCACGGGGTTGTACAATGAGCAGTTCTTC
TRBV6-1	TRBJ1-5	TRBD1	few	CASSGGTGYNQPQHF	TGTGCCAGCAGTGGTGGGACAGGGTACAATCAGCCCCAGCATTTT